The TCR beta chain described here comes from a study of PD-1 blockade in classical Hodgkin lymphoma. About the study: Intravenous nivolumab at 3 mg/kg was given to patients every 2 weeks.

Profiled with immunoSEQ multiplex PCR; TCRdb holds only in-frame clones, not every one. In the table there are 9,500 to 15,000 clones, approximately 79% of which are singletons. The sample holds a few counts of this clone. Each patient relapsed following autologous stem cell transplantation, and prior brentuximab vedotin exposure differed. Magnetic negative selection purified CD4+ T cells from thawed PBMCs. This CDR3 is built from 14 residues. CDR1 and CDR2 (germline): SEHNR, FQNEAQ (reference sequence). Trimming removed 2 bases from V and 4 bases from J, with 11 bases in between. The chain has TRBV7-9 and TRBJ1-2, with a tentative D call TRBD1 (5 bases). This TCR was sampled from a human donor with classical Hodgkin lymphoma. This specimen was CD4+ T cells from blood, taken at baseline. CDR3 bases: TGTGCCAGCAGCTTACCGTCTGGGGCCTATGGCTACACCTTC. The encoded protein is CASSLPSGAYGYTF.